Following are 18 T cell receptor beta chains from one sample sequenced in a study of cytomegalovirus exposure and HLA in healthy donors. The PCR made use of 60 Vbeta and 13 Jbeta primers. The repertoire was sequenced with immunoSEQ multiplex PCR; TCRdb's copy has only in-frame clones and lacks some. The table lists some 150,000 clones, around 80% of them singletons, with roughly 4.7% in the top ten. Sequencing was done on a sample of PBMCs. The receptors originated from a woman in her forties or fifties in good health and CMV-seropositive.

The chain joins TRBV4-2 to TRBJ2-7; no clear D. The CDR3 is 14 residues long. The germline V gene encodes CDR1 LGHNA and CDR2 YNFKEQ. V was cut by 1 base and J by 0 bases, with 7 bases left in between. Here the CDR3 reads CASSQVGSSYEQYF. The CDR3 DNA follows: TGTGCCAGCAGCCAAGTGGGCAGCTCCTACGAGCAGTACTTC.

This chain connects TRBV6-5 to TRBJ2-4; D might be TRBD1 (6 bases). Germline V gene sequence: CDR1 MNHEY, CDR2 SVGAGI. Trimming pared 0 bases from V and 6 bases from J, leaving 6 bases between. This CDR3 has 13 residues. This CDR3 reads CASSYSGANIQYF. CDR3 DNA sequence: TGTGCCAGCAGTTACTCGGGGGCAAACATTCAGTACTTC.

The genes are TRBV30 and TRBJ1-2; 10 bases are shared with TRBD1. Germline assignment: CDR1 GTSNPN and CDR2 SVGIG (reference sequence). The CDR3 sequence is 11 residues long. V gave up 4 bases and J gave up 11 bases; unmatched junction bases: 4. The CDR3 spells CAWTGTGVYTF. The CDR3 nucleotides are TGTGCCTGGACCGGGACAGGGGTTTACACCTTC. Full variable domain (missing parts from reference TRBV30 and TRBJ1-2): SQTIHQWPATLVQPVGSPLSLECTVEGTSNPNLYWYRQAAGRGLQLLFYSVGIGQISSEVPQNLSASRPQDRQFILSSKKLLLSDSGFYLCAWTGTGVYTFGSGTRLTVV.

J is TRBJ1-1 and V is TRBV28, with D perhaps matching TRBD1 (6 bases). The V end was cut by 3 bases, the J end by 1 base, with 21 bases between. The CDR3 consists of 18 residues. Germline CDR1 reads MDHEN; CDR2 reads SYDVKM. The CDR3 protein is CASSFPPNREEGNTEAFF. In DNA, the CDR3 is TGTGCCAGCAGTTTCCCTCCCAACAGGGAAGAGGGGAACACTGAAGCTTTCTTT.

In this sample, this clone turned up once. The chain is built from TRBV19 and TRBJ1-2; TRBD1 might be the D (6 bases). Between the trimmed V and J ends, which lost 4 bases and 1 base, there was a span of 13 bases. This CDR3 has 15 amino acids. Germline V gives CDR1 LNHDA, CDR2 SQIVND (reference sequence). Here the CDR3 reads CASSKPGDGNYGYTF. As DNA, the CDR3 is TGTGCCAGTAGTAAGCCAGGGGATGGTAACTATGGCTACACCTTC.

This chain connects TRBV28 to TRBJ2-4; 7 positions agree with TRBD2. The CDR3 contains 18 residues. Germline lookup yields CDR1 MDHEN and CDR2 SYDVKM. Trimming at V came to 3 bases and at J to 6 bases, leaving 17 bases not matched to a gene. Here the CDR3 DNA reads TGTGCCAGCAGTTTGAGACTGACAGCGGGATCTATGGCAAACATTCAGTACTTC. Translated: CASSLRLTAGSMANIQYF.

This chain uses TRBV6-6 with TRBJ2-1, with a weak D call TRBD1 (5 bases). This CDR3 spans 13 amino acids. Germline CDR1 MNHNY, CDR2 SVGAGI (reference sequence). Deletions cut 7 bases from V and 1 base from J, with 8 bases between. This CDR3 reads CASKQASYNEQFF. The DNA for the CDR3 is TGTGCCAGCAAACAGGCTTCCTACAATGAGCAGTTCTTC.

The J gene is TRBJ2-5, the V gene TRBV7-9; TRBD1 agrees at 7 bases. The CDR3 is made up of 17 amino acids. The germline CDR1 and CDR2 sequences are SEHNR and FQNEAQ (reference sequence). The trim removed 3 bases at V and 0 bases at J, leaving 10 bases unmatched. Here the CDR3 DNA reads TGTGCCAGCAGCTTTCAAATGACAGGGACGTACCAAGAGACCCAGTACTTC. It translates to CASSFQMTGTYQETQYF.

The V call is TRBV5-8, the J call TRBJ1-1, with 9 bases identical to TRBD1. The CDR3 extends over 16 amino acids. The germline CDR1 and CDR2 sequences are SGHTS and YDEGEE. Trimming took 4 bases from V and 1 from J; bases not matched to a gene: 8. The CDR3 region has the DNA TGTGCCAGCAGCCCCGGACAGGGGAGGACGAACACTGAAGCTTTCTTT. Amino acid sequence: CASSPGQGRTNTEAFF.

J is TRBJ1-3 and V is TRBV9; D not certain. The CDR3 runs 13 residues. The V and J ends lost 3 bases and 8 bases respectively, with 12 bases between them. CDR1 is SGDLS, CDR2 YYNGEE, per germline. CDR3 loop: CASSERPGDTIYF. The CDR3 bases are TGTGCCAGCAGCGAACGACCGGGAGACACCATATATTTT.

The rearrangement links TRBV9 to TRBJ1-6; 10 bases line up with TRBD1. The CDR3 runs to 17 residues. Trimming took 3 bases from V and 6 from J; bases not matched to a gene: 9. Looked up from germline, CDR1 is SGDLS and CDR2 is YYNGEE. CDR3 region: CASSGPGQGTSNSPLHF. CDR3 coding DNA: TGTGCCAGCAGCGGGCCGGGACAGGGGACTTCTAATTCACCCCTCCACTTT.

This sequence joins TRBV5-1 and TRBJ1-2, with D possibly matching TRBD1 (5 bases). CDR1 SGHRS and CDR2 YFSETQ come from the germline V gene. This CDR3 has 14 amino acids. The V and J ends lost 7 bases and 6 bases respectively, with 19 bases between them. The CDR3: CASFEGRGSHGYTF. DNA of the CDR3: TGCGCCAGCTTCGAGGGGAGGGGCAGCCATGGCTACACCTTC. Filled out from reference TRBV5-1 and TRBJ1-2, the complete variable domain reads KAGVTQTPRYLIKTRGQQVTLSCSPISGHRSVSWYQQTPGQGLQFLFEYFSETQRNKGNFPGRFSGRQFSNSRSEMNVSTLELGDSALYLCASFEGRGSHGYTFGSGTRLTVV.

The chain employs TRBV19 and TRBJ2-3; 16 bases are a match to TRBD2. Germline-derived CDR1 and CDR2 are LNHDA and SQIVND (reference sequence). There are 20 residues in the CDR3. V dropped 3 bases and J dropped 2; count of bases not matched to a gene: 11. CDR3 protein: CASSIPGTSGGEHTTDTQYF. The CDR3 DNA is TGTGCCAGTAGTATCCCCGGGACTAGCGGGGGGGAACATACCACAGATACGCAGTATTTT.

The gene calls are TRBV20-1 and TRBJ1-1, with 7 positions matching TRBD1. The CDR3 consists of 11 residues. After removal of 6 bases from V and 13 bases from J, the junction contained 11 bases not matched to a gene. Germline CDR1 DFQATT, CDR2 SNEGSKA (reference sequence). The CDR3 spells CSASRGVQGFF. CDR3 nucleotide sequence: TGCAGTGCCAGCAGGGGGGTTCAAGGTTTCTTT.

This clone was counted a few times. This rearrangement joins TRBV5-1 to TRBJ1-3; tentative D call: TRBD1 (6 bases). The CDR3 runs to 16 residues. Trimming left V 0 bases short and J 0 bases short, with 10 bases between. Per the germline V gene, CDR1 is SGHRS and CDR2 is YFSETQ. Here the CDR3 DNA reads TGCGCCAGCAGCTTGGGACAGGCTTTCTCTGGAAACACCATATATTTT. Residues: CASSLGQAFSGNTIYF.

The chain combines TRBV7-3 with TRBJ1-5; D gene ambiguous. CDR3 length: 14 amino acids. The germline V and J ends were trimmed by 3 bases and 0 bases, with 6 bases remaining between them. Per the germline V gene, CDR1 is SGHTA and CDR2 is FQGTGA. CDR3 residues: CASSFNYSNQPQHF. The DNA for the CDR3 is TGTGCCAGCAGCTTTAACTATAGCAATCAGCCCCAGCATTTT. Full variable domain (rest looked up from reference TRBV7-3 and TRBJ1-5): GAGVSQTPSNKVTEKGKYVELRCDPISGHTALYWYRQSLGQGPEFLIYFQGTGAADDSGLPNDRFFAVRPEGSVSTLKIQRTERGDSAVYLCASSFNYSNQPQHFGDGTRLSIL.

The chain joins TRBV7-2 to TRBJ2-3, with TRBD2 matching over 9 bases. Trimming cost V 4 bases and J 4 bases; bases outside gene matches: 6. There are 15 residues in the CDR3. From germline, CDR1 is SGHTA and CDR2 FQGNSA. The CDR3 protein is CASSSLAGDPDTQYF. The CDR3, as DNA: TGTGCCAGCAGCTCCTTAGCGGGAGACCCAGATACGCAGTATTTT. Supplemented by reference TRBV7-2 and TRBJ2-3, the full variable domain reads GAGVSQSPSNKVTEKGKDVELRCDPISGHTALYWYRQSLGQGLEFLIYFQGNSAPDKSGLPSDRFSAERTGGSVSTLTIQRTQQEDSAVYLCASSSLAGDPDTQYFGPGTRLTVL.

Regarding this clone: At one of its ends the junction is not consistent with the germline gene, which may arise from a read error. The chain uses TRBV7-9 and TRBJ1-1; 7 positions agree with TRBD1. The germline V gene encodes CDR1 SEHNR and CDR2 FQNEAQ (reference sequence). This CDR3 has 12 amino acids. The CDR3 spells CSSSQIPGQTVF. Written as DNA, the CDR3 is TGTTCCAGCAGCCAGATACCGGGACAGACAGTCTTT.